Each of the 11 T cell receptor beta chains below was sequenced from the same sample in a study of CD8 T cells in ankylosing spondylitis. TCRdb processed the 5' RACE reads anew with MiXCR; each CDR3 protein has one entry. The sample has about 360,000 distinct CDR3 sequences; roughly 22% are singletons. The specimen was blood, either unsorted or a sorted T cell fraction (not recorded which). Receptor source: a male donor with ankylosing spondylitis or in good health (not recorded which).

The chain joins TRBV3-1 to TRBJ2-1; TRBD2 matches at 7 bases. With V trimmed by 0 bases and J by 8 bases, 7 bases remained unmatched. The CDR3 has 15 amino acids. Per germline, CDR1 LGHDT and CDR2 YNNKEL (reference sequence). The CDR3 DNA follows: TGTGCCAGCAGCCAAGAGGTGCGGGGGTGGGATGAGCAGTTCTTC. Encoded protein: CASSQEVRGWDEQFF.

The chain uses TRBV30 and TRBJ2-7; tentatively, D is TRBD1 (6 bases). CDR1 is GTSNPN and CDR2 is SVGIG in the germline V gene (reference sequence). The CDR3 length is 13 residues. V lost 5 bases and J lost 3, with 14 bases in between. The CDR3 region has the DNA TGTGCCTGGTCCCCAGGGGATGGCTACGAGCAGTACTTC. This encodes CAWSPGDGYEQYF.

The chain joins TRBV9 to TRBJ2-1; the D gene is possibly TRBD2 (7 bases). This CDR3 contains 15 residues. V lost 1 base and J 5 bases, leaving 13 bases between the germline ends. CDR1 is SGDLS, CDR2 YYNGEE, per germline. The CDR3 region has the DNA TGTGCCAGCAGCGTATGGGGGGGCCTGGACAATGAGCAGTTCTTC. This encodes CASSVWGGLDNEQFF.

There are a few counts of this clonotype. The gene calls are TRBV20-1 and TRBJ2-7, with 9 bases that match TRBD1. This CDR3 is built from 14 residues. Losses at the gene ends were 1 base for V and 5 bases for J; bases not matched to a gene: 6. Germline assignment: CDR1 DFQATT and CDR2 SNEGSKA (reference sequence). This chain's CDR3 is CSARVRTGAHEQYF. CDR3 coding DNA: TGCAGTGCTAGAGTTAGGACAGGGGCCCACGAGCAGTACTTC.

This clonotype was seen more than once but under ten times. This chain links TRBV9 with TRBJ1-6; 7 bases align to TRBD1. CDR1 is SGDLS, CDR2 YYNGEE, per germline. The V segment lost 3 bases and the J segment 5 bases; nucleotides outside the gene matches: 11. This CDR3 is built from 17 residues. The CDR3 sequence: CASSATGYAGNNSPLHF. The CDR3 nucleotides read TGTGCCAGCAGCGCGACAGGGTACGCAGGAAATAATTCACCCCTCCACTTT.

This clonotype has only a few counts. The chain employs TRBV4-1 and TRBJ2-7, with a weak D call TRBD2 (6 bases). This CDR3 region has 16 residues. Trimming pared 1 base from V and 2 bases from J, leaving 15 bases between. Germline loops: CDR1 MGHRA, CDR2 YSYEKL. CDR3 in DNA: TGCGCCAGCAGCCAAGGGTCGGCGGGGATTACCTACGAGCAGTACTTC. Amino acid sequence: CASSQGSAGITYEQYF.

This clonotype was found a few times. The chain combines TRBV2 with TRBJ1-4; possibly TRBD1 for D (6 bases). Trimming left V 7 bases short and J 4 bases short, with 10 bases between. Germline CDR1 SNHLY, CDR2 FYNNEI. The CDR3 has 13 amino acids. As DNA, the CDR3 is TGTGCCAGCATTGGGACATATAATGAAAAACTGTTTTTT. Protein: CASIGTYNEKLFF.

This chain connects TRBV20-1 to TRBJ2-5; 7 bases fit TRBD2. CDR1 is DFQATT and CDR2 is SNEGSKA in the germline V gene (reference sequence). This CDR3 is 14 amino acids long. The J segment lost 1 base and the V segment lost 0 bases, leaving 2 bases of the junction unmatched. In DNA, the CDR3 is TGCAGTGCTAGAGATCGGGGGGTCCAAGAGACCCAGTACTTC. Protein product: CSARDRGVQETQYF.

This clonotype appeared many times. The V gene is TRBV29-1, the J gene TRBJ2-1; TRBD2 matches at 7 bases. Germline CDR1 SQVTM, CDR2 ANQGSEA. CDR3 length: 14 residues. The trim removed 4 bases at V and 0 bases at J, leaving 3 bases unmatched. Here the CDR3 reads CSVGGGFSYNEQFF. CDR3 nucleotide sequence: TGCAGCGTTGGGGGGGGATTCTCCTACAATGAGCAGTTCTTC.

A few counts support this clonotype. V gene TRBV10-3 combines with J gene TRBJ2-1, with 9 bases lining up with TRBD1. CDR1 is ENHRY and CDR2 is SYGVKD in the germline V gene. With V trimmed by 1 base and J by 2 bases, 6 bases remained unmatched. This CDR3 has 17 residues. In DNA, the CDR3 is TGTGCCATCAGTGAGTTCAAACAGGGGGCCACCTACAATGAGCAGTTCTTC. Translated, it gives CAISEFKQGATYNEQFF.

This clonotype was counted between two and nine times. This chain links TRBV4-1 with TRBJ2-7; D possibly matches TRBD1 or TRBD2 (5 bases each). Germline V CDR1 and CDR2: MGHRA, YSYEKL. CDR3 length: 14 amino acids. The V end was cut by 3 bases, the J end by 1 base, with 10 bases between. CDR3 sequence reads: CASSQRGQSYEQYF. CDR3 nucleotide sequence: TGCGCCAGCAGCCAGAGGGGCCAATCCTACGAGCAGTACTTC.